This entry concerns a single T cell receptor beta chain. What it recognizes is unknown. This CDR3 is 14 amino acids long. Between the trimmed V and J ends, which lost 7 bases and 5 bases, there was a span of 15 bases. In germline, CDR1 is SGDLS, CDR2 YYNGEE. A multiplex PCR was run with 60 Vbeta primers and 13 Jbeta primers. The assay was immunoSEQ multiplex PCR, and TCRdb's table has in-frame clones only and misses some. This table has over 150,000 clones, 77% appearing once. The data belong to a study of cytomegalovirus exposure and HLA in healthy donors. Findings of the study overall: The authors later found TCR association rates varying by HLA locus, with DRB1 most and HLA-C fewest. A later analysis linked a missense variant in DCLRE1C to the trimming of TCR beta V and J genes. In an earlier analysis, in fewer than 700 donors, most V segments appeared productive either ~90% or ~30% of the time.

This chain links TRBV9 with TRBJ1-4; D is possibly TRBD1 (5 bases). This TCR was recovered from a woman aged 60-70 years in good health and CMV-seropositive. Material: PBMCs. CDR3 coding DNA: TGTGCCAGCTCTACCCGGGGGGAAAATGAAAAACTGTTTTTT. It specifies CASSTRGENEKLFF.